This entry lists 24 T cell receptor beta chains sequenced from one sample in a study of T cell changes during pregnancy in multiple sclerosis. Only in-frame clones appear in the TCRdb table, and some are missing; sequencing was by immunoSEQ multiplex PCR. The sample records more than 70,000 clones, 91% being singletons. The specimen was peripheral blood, collected after pregnancy. The receptors were gathered from a female donor in good health, enrolled as a control in a pregnancy study.

This chain links TRBV5-4 with TRBJ1-1, with TRBD1 as a possible D gene (6 bases). The CDR3 length is 14 residues. Germline values: CDR1 SGHNT, CDR2 YYREEE (reference sequence). Trimming took off 3 bases at V and 6 bases at J, with 15 bases between the two ends. CDR3 sequence: CASSWGRGAAEAFF. The CDR3 DNA reads as TGTGCCAGCAGCTGGGGTCGGGGGGCCGCTGAAGCTTTCTTT. Combining the CDR3 with reference TRBV5-4 and TRBJ1-1 gives the whole variable domain ETGVTQSPTHLIKTRGQQVTLRCSSQSGHNTVSWYQQALGQGPQFIFQYYREEENGRGNFPPRFSGLQFPNYSSELNVNALELDDSALYLCASSWGRGAAEAFFGQGTRLTVV.

The chain has TRBV5-4 and TRBJ2-7, with D possibly TRBD2 on 6 matching bases. The germline V gene has CDR1 SGHNT and CDR2 YYREEE (reference sequence). V lost 4 bases and J lost 0, with 11 bases in between. The CDR3 extends over 14 amino acids. The CDR3 reads CASSPAGSSYEQYF. The CDR3 nucleotides read TGTGCCAGCAGCCCGGCCGGGAGCTCCTACGAGCAGTACTTC.

V gene TRBV7-8 combines with J gene TRBJ2-5, with D tentatively TRBD2 (6 bases). The CDR3 length is 17 residues. V was shortened by 8 bases and J by 0 bases, with 22 bases between the two germline ends. CDR1 SGHVS and CDR2 FQNEAQ come from the germline V gene. DNA of the CDR3: TGTGCCAGCTCACATCCAGCGGGCATTCTGTACCAAGAGACCCAGTACTTC. Encoded protein: CASSHPAGILYQETQYF. Looking up the rest from reference TRBV7-8 and TRBJ2-5 gives the full variable domain: GAGVSQSPRYKVAKRGQDVALRCDPISGHVSLFWYQQALGQGPEFLTYFQNEAQLDKSGLPSDRFFAERPEGSVSTLKIQRTQQEDSAVYLCASSHPAGILYQETQYFGPGTRLLVL.

J is TRBJ1-1 and V is TRBV19; the match to TRBD1 covers 9 bases. Germline V CDR1 and CDR2: LNHDA, SQIVND (reference sequence). V was pared by 5 bases and J by 5 bases, with 3 bases of the junction left unmatched. The CDR3 runs to 13 residues. CDR3 residues: CASSPDRGTEAFF. The CDR3 DNA is TGTGCCAGTAGTCCGGACAGGGGAACTGAAGCTTTCTTT.

The rearrangement joins TRBV10-3 to TRBJ1-2; 12 bases match TRBD1. The germline CDR1 and CDR2 sequences are ENHRY and SYGVKD. The CDR3 has 14 residues. Unmatched junction bases numbered 10, after V lost 8 bases and J lost 9 bases. The CDR3 region has the DNA TGTGCCATCGGGGGGGACAGGGGGCGCGAGAGCTACACCTTC. Translated, it gives CAIGGDRGRESYTF.

J is TRBJ1-5 and V is TRBV28; 10 nucleotides match TRBD1. CDR3 length: 14 residues. The V gene end was trimmed by 6 bases and the J gene end by 8 bases; junction bases not matched to a gene: 7. Germline V gene data show CDR1 as MDHEN and CDR2 as SYDVKM. CDR3 amino acids: CASRLGTGDKPQHF. The CDR3 coding sequence is TGTGCCAGCAGACTCGGGACAGGGGATAAGCCCCAGCATTTT.

J is TRBJ1-4 and V is TRBV18; 9 bases agree with TRBD1. The CDR3 loop spans 16 amino acids. Germline V gives CDR1 KGHSH, CDR2 LQKENI. The ends lost 1 base at V and 4 bases at J; junction bases unmatched: 4. Written as DNA, the CDR3 is TGTGCCAGCTCACCACTCCGGGACAGGGATAATGAAAAACTGTTTTTT. Protein product: CASSPLRDRDNEKLFF.

The chain's CDR3 is CASSIRTDFDTGELFF. The CDR3 DNA is TGTGCCAGCAGCATTCGGACAGACTTTGACACCGGGGAGCTGTTTTTT. This sequence joins TRBV7-3 and TRBJ2-2; D may be TRBD1 (6 bases). The V end was cut by 5 bases, the J end by 3 bases, with 16 bases between. Germline V CDR1 and CDR2: SGHTA, FQGTGA. This CDR3 has 16 residues.

The V and J genes are TRBV5-1 and TRBJ2-5, with D hard to call. The J call may be in error: the DNA end matches TRBJ2-7 better. The CDR3 totals 11 residues. Per germline, CDR1 SGHRS and CDR2 YFSETQ. The CDR3 DNA reads TGCGCCAGCAGCGATAACTACGAGCAGTACTTC. The encoded protein is CASSDNYEQYF.

The genes are TRBV18 and TRBJ2-3; D is perhaps TRBD2 (6 bases). V was pared by 6 bases and J by 2 bases, with 9 bases between. Germline CDR1 KGHSH, CDR2 LQKENI. This CDR3 has 13 residues. The CDR3 loop is CASSGLSTDTQYF. CDR3 DNA: TGTGCCAGCTCCGGACTATCCACAGATACGCAGTATTTT.

This clone was seen just once. The CDR3 DNA sequence: TGCGCCAGCAGCCAGGAGGTCGGGACTGAAGCTTTCTTT. It is translated as CASSQEVGTEAFF. The chain couples TRBV5-1 to TRBJ1-1, with D unclear. Trimming took 4 bases from V and 5 from J, leaving 12 bases between them. The CDR3 is made up of 13 amino acids. From germline, CDR1 is SGHRS and CDR2 YFSETQ.

The CDR3 loop reads CASSLTSGGRTDTQYF. The CDR3 DNA follows: TGTGCCAGCAGTCTCACTAGCGGGGGTAGGACAGATACGCAGTATTTT. The chain employs TRBV28 and TRBJ2-3; TRBD2 matches at 11 bases. Germline CDR1 reads MDHEN; CDR2 reads SYDVKM. The CDR3 consists of 16 residues. The junction had 7 bases not matched to a gene; V was cut back by 5 bases and J by 3 bases. Full variable domain (outside the CDR3, taken from reference TRBV28 and TRBJ2-3): DVKVTQSSRYLVKRTGEKVFLECVQDMDHENMFWYRQDPGLGLRLIYFSYDVKMKEKGDIPEGYSVSREKKERFSLILESASTNQTSMYLCASSLTSGGRTDTQYFGPGTRLTVL.

The chain uses TRBV10-3 and TRBJ1-1; D may be TRBD1 (6 bases). The CDR3 consists of 13 residues. Germline V CDR1 and CDR2: ENHRY, SYGVKD. The V and J ends lost 6 bases and 1 base respectively, with 9 bases between them. The chain's CDR3 is CAIRRQENTEAFF. CDR3 DNA sequence: TGTGCCATCAGGCGACAGGAGAACACTGAAGCTTTCTTT.

The V gene is TRBV9, the J gene TRBJ1-5, with a tentative D call TRBD1 (5 bases). Trimming stripped 4 bases from V and 0 bases from J, with 8 bases between. The germline CDR1 and CDR2 sequences are SGDLS and YYNGEE. The length of the CDR3 is 14 residues. CDR3 nucleotides: TGTGCCAGCAGCCAAGGGGTTAGCAATCAGCCCCAGCATTTT. Its translation: CASSQGVSNQPQHF.

This clone was recorded a few times. The rearrangement uses TRBV6-5 and TRBJ1-6, with 7 bases identical to TRBD1. This CDR3 contains 15 residues. Germline CDR1 reads MNHEY; CDR2 reads SVGAGI. Unmatched junction bases numbered 2, after V lost 2 bases and J lost 4 bases. The DNA of the CDR3 is TGTGCCAGCAGTTACCGGGGACAGTATAATTCACCCCTCCACTTT. This translates into CASSYRGQYNSPLHF.

V usage is TRBV6-5 and J usage is TRBJ1-1; 8 bases align to TRBD1. The CDR3 consists of 14 residues. The ends lost 7 bases at V and 0 bases at J; junction bases unmatched: 4. Germline loops: CDR1 MNHEY, CDR2 SVGAGI. The CDR3 sequence is CASTDRGVNTEAFF. DNA for the CDR3: TGTGCCAGCACCGACAGGGGCGTGAACACTGAAGCTTTCTTT.

A few counts support this clone. The chain has TRBV4-2 and TRBJ2-5; 9 nucleotides match TRBD2. V lost 4 bases and J lost 5; bases outside the gene matches: 8. This CDR3 is 15 amino acids long. CDR1 LGHNA and CDR2 YNFKEQ come from the germline V gene. The CDR3 loop reads CASSRVSGGLETQYF. The CDR3 region has the DNA TGTGCCAGCAGCCGGGTTAGCGGGGGTCTGGAGACCCAGTACTTC.

The V gene is TRBV5-4, the J gene TRBJ1-6; D is uncertain. V lost 3 bases and J lost 7, with 14 bases in between. There are 15 residues in the CDR3. Germline CDR1 SGHNT, CDR2 YYREEE (reference sequence). CDR3 protein: CASSYYTPSNSPLHF. CDR3 sequence (DNA): TGTGCCAGCAGCTATTATACACCCTCAAATTCACCCCTCCACTTT. Using reference TRBV5-4 and TRBJ1-6 for the parts outside the CDR3, the full variable domain is ETGVTQSPTHLIKTRGQQVTLRCSSQSGHNTVSWYQQALGQGPQFIFQYYREEENGRGNFPPRFSGLQFPNYSSELNVNALELDDSALYLCASSYYTPSNSPLHFGNGTRLTVT.

This clone was observed a handful of times. The chain combines TRBV28 with TRBJ1-2; 8 bases match TRBD1. The J segment lost 0 bases and the V segment lost 3 bases, leaving 3 bases of the junction unmatched. The CDR3 covers 15 residues. The germline gives CDR1 MDHEN, CDR2 SYDVKM. The CDR3 DNA follows: TGTGCCAGCAGTTTCCGACAGGGGTCTAACTATGGCTACACCTTC. Protein sequence: CASSFRQGSNYGYTF.

Remarks on this clone: Other DNA sequences in this specimen translate into the identical CDR3. The rearrangement joins TRBV29-1 to TRBJ1-3; D not resolved. The CDR3 has 11 residues. V lost 1 base, J lost 5 bases, and 3 bases lay in between. CDR1 is SQVTM and CDR2 is ANQGSEA in the germline V gene. In nucleotides, the CDR3 is TGCAGCGTTGAAGTTAGAAACACCATATATTTT. Amino acid sequence: CSVEVRNTIYF.

J is TRBJ1-1 and V is TRBV6-5, with unresolved D. V was pared by 5 bases and J by 5 bases, with 15 bases between. This CDR3 contains 14 residues. The germline gives CDR1 MNHEY, CDR2 SVGAGI. The DNA of the CDR3 is TGTGCCAGCAGTGAGGCGGAGACGGTTACTGAAGCTTTCTTT. This encodes CASSEAETVTEAFF.

The V and J genes are TRBV15 and TRBJ1-1; the match to TRBD1 covers 7 bases. Germline V gives CDR1 LNHNV, CDR2 YYDKDF (reference sequence). J lost 6 bases, V lost 0 bases, and 4 bases had no gene match. This CDR3 region has 14 residues. The chain's CDR3 is CATSRDRQGAEAFF. As DNA, the CDR3 is TGTGCCACCAGCAGAGATAGACAGGGCGCTGAAGCTTTCTTT.

The chain is built from TRBV5-1 and TRBJ2-3; D is perhaps TRBD1 (6 bases). Germline CDR1 reads SGHRS; CDR2 reads YFSETQ. V was clipped by 5 bases and J by 3 bases, with 10 bases between them. There are 13 residues in the CDR3. This CDR3 reads CASRSQGTDTQYF. The CDR3 nucleotides are TGCGCCAGCAGATCGCAGGGGACAGATACGCAGTATTTT.

The chain combines TRBV4-2 with TRBJ2-7; 8 nucleotides match TRBD2. The germline gives CDR1 LGHNA, CDR2 YNFKEQ. This CDR3 is 16 amino acids long. V lost 0 bases to trimming and J lost 4 bases; unmatched junction nucleotides: 8. Here the CDR3 reads CASSQDTARGEYEQYF. The CDR3 nucleotides read TGTGCCAGCAGCCAAGATACGGCGCGGGGGGAGTACGAGCAGTACTTC.